What follows are 30 T cell receptor beta chains derived from one specimen sequenced in a study of OX40 agonist ivuxolimab in advanced cancers. The protocol was immunoSEQ multiplex PCR, while the TCRdb copy is restricted to in-frame clones and leaves out a portion. The table includes tens of thousands of clones, roughly nine tenths detected once. The starting material was CD4+ or CD8+ T cells sorted from blood, obtained in a trial of the OX40 agonist ivuxolimab. These receptors originate from an adult with an advanced solid tumor such as melanoma, head and neck, liver or kidney cancer.

CDR3 sequence reads: CASSQDRESVLEKLFF. CDR3 nucleotides: TGCGCCAGCAGCCAAGATCGAGAGTCGGTCCTTGAAAAACTGTTTTTT. The gene calls are TRBV4-3 and TRBJ1-4; no definite D call. Germline CDR1 is LGHNA and CDR2 is YSLEER. This CDR3 region has 16 residues. Trimming removed 0 bases from V and 7 bases from J, with 15 bases in between.

The rearrangement links TRBV6-5 to TRBJ2-7; 7 bases match TRBD2. The germline CDR1 and CDR2 sequences are MNHEY and SVGAGI. V shed 5 bases and J 0 bases; nucleotides not matched to a gene: 7. The CDR3 spans 15 residues. The CDR3 coding sequence is TGTGCCAGCAGTACCCGGGGGGAGAGCTCCTACGAGCAGTACTTC. As protein: CASSTRGESSYEQYF.

The V call is TRBV7-9, the J call TRBJ1-1; 11 nucleotides agree with TRBD1. This CDR3 has 17 residues. The V gene's germline CDR1 is SEHNR and CDR2 FQNEAQ (reference sequence). V lost 5 bases to trimming and J lost 4 bases; unmatched junction nucleotides: 12. The CDR3 sequence: CASSRYLGQGATTEAFF. DNA of the CDR3: TGTGCCAGCAGCCGTTATTTAGGACAGGGGGCGACCACTGAAGCTTTCTTT. Using reference TRBV7-9 and TRBJ1-1 for the parts outside the CDR3, the full variable domain is DTGVSQNPRHKITKRGQNVTFRCDPISEHNRLYWYRQTLGQGPEFLTYFQNEAQLEKSRLLSDRFSAERPKGSFSTLEIQRTEQGDSAMYLCASSRYLGQGATTEAFFGQGTRLTVV.

This clone showed up just once. The chain has TRBV5-4 and TRBJ1-4, with 7 positions matching TRBD1. Germline CDR1 reads SGHNT; CDR2 reads YYREEE (reference sequence). The CDR3 totals 15 residues. V gave up 4 bases and J gave up 8 bases; unmatched junction bases: 11. For the CDR3, the DNA is TGTGCCAGCAGCGACCTCCGGGACAGAAGGGAAAAACTGTTTTTT. Amino acids: CASSDLRDRREKLFF. Combining the CDR3 with reference TRBV5-4 and TRBJ1-4 gives the whole variable domain ETGVTQSPTHLIKTRGQQVTLRCSSQSGHNTVSWYQQALGQGPQFIFQYYREEENGRGNFPPRFSGLQFPNYSSELNVNALELDDSALYLCASSDLRDRREKLFFGSGTQLSVL.

This sequence joins TRBV10-2 and TRBJ2-7, with D tentatively TRBD1 (6 bases). This CDR3 spans 13 amino acids. The V end lost 3 bases, the J end lost 3 bases, and 9 bases lay between the germline ends. Germline CDR1 and CDR2: WSHSY and SAAADI. Here the CDR3 DNA reads TGCGCCAGCAGTGATGGGGGCATCTACGAGCAGTACTTC. Residues: CASSDGGIYEQYF.

V usage is TRBV28 and J usage is TRBJ1-3, with a possible D match to TRBD1 (5 bases). The CDR3 sequence is 14 residues long. Trimming stripped 7 bases from V and 3 bases from J, with 13 bases between. Germline CDR1 is MDHEN and CDR2 is SYDVKM. As DNA, the CDR3 is TGTGCCAGCACCTTTGGGGGGGATGGAAACACCATATATTTT. It translates to CASTFGGDGNTIYF.

The gene calls are TRBV19 and TRBJ2-2; the D call may be TRBD1 or TRBD2 (5 bases each). This CDR3 is 15 amino acids long. The V end lost 6 bases, the J end lost 3 bases, and 14 bases lay between the germline ends. Germline V lookup: CDR1 LNHDA, CDR2 SQIVND (reference sequence). Here the CDR3 DNA reads TGTGCCAGTAGCCCGAGAGGGGCCCACACCGGGGAGCTGTTTTTT. It is translated as CASSPRGAHTGELFF.

The chain couples TRBV7-2 to TRBJ2-5, with D possibly being TRBD1 (5 bases). V was cut by 1 base and J by 0 bases, with 12 bases left in between. This CDR3 is built from 16 residues. Per germline, CDR1 SGHTA and CDR2 FQGNSA. The CDR3, as DNA: TGTGCCAGCAGCTTAGGAGGCAGGGCGTACCAAGAGACCCAGTACTTC. Encoded protein: CASSLGGRAYQETQYF.

The chain carries TRBV28 and TRBJ1-5; tentative D call: TRBD1 (5 bases). The CDR3 is made up of 16 amino acids. CDR1 is MDHEN, CDR2 SYDVKM, per germline. The V end lost 1 base, the J end lost 2 bases, and 12 bases lay between the germline ends. In DNA, the CDR3 is TGTGCCAGCAGTTTATTGTCGGGGGGAGGCAATCAGCCCCAGCATTTT. The encoded protein is CASSLLSGGGNQPQHF.

This sequence joins TRBV7-3 and TRBJ2-7; 9 bases match TRBD2. The germline V gene encodes CDR1 SGHTA and CDR2 FQGTGA. Trimming took 5 bases from V and 6 from J; bases not matched to a gene: 8. The CDR3 is 14 amino acids. The CDR3 here is CASSPASGIREQYF. For the CDR3, the DNA is TGTGCCAGCAGCCCGGCTAGCGGGATACGCGAGCAGTACTTC.

The chain combines TRBV29-1 with TRBJ2-3, with a tentative D call TRBD1 (6 bases). The CDR3 consists of 14 residues. V shed 4 bases and J shed 4 bases, with 15 bases lying between them. Per germline, CDR1 SQVTM and CDR2 ANQGSEA. The DNA of the CDR3 is TGCAGCGTTGCCTGGACAGTACAAGCAGATACGCAGTATTTT. It translates to CSVAWTVQADTQYF.

The chain carries TRBV30 and TRBJ1-1; unclear D gene. V lost 0 bases and J lost 8, with 7 bases in between. Germline CDR1 is GTSNPN and CDR2 is SVGIG (reference sequence). The CDR3 contains 11 residues. The CDR3 here is CAWSVKGEAFF. CDR3 bases: TGTGCCTGGAGTGTAAAGGGAGAAGCTTTCTTT. Variable domain in full (rest from reference TRBV30 and TRBJ1-1): SQTIHQWPATLVQPVGSPLSLECTVEGTSNPNLYWYRQAAGRGLQLLFYSVGIGQISSEVPQNLSASRPQDRQFILSSKKLLLSDSGFYLCAWSVKGEAFFGQGTRLTVV.

CDR3 in DNA: TGCGCCAGCAGCTTGGTGACTAACACCGGGGAGCTGTTTTTT. It encodes CASSLVTNTGELFF. The chain couples TRBV5-1 to TRBJ2-2, with D uncertain. Germline CDR1 reads SGHRS; CDR2 reads YFSETQ. The CDR3 sequence is 14 residues long. The V end was cut by 0 bases, the J end by 2 bases, with 5 bases between.

V gene TRBV4-3 combines with J gene TRBJ1-2; D uncertain. There are 13 residues in the CDR3. The V end lost 3 bases, the J end lost 1 base, and 6 bases lay between the germline ends. Germline assignment: CDR1 LGHNA and CDR2 YSLEER. CDR3 loop: CASSQTNNYGYTF. The CDR3 DNA follows: TGCGCCAGCAGCCAGACAAATAACTATGGCTACACCTTC.

The chain carries TRBV5-5 and TRBJ1-1, with D hard to call. The CDR3 is made up of 15 amino acids. Looked up from germline, CDR1 is SGHKS and CDR2 is YYEKEE (reference sequence). The V end was cut by 2 bases, the J end by 1 base, with 12 bases between. In DNA, the CDR3 is TGTGCCAGCAGCTTCACCACTCTACCGAACACTGAAGCTTTCTTT. This translates into CASSFTTLPNTEAFF.

V is TRBV28 and J is TRBJ2-7; no clear D gene. The V gene's germline CDR1 is MDHEN and CDR2 SYDVKM. Deletions cut 5 bases from V and 2 bases from J, with 16 bases between. This CDR3 region has 15 residues. The DNA for the CDR3 is TGTGCCAGCAGTATTGCCCCGGACGAGGCCTACGAGCAGTACTTC. Protein: CASSIAPDEAYEQYF.

This sequence joins TRBV6-1 and TRBJ1-2; maybe TRBD1 (5 bases). The CDR3 spans 15 residues. Germline loops: CDR1 MNHNS, CDR2 SASEGT. V lost 2 bases to trimming and J lost 7 bases, with 17 bases between them. CDR3 amino acids: CASSERGGVGGGYTF. In DNA, the CDR3 is TGTGCCAGCAGTGAAAGAGGAGGGGTTGGTGGTGGCTACACCTTC.

The chain is built from TRBV18 and TRBJ1-4, with 9 bases lining up with TRBD1. Germline CDR1 and CDR2: KGHSH and LQKENI. The CDR3 has 14 amino acids. Trimming at V came to 3 bases and at J to 7 bases, leaving 3 bases not matched to a gene. CDR3 loop: CASSPRDRVEKLFF. CDR3 coding DNA: TGTGCCAGCTCACCTCGGGACAGGGTTGAAAAACTGTTTTTT.

The chain carries TRBV7-2 and TRBJ2-1; D is unresolved. Trimming removed 1 base at V and 0 bases at J, with 10 bases between. CDR1 SGHTA and CDR2 FQGNSA come from the germline V gene. The CDR3 is 16 amino acids. The CDR3 DNA sequence: TGTGCCAGCAGCTTAGTGGGTTCAAGCTCCTACAATGAGCAGTTCTTC. Its translation is CASSLVGSSSYNEQFF. Full variable domain (missing parts from reference TRBV7-2 and TRBJ2-1): GAGVSQSPSNKVTEKGKDVELRCDPISGHTALYWYRQSLGQGLEFLIYFQGNSAPDKSGLPSDRFSAERTGGSVSTLTIQRTQQEDSAVYLCASSLVGSSSYNEQFFGPGTRLTVL.

The chain is built from TRBV9 and TRBJ2-1; 8 bases fit TRBD2. Losses at the gene ends were 0 bases for V and 4 bases for J; bases not matched to a gene: 6. The CDR3 has 16 residues. Germline lookup yields CDR1 SGDLS and CDR2 YYNGEE. CDR3 nucleotide sequence: TGTGCCAGCAGCGTAGGGCCAAGCGGGGGATACAATGAGCAGTTCTTC. It yields the protein CASSVGPSGGYNEQFF.

The J gene is TRBJ1-2, the V gene TRBV7-6; 11 bases line up with TRBD1. Unmatched junction bases numbered 1, after V lost 1 base and J lost 6 bases. The CDR3 runs 14 residues. The germline V gene has CDR1 SGHVS and CDR2 FNYEAQ. In DNA, the CDR3 is TGTGCCAGCAGCTTAGGGGGACAGGGGGATGGCTACACCTTC. Residues: CASSLGGQGDGYTF.

The V call is TRBV28, the J call TRBJ2-7; D is ambiguous. Trimming left V 8 bases short and J 0 bases short, with 17 bases between. The germline CDR1 and CDR2 sequences are MDHEN and SYDVKM. CDR3 length: 15 residues. This chain's CDR3 is CASSTRTGFSYEQYF. The CDR3 bases are TGTGCCAGCTCGACCCGAACCGGGTTCTCCTACGAGCAGTACTTC.

The J gene is TRBJ2-5, the V gene TRBV6-6, with 10 nucleotides matching TRBD1. The CDR3 is made up of 16 amino acids. The V gene's germline CDR1 is MNHNY and CDR2 SVGAGI (reference sequence). V lost 7 bases and J lost 6; bases outside the gene matches: 14. The chain's CDR3 is CASKLTSGTGVQTQYF. In DNA, the CDR3 is TGTGCCAGCAAACTTACATCCGGGACAGGGGTGCAGACCCAGTACTTC.

Here the CDR3 reads CASSLTGNSNTEAFF. The CDR3 DNA reads as TGTGCCAGCAGCTTAACAGGGAACTCGAACACTGAAGCTTTCTTT. The V gene is TRBV11-3, the J gene TRBJ1-1; D might be TRBD1 (6 bases). The CDR3 spans 15 residues. The V gene's germline CDR1 is SGHNT and CDR2 YENEEA. Between the trimmed V and J ends, which lost 2 bases and 1 base, there was a span of 11 bases.

CDR3 DNA: TGTGCCAGTAGTACCGGACAGGGTAGGACAGATACGCAGTATTTT. Amino acid sequence: CASSTGQGRTDTQYF. The chain links TRBV19 to TRBJ2-3; 8 nucleotides agree with TRBD1. CDR1 is LNHDA and CDR2 is SQIVND in the germline V gene (reference sequence). The V gene end was trimmed by 4 bases and the J gene end by 3 bases; junction bases not matched to a gene: 6. The CDR3 contains 15 residues.

The chain is built from TRBV4-3 and TRBJ1-1; 8 bases are shared with TRBD1. The CDR3 runs to 16 residues. Unmatched junction bases numbered 9, after V lost 2 bases and J lost 4 bases. The V gene's germline CDR1 is LGHNA and CDR2 YSLEER. The CDR3 sequence is CASSQLYAGGRTEAFF. The CDR3 DNA is TGCGCCAGCAGCCAACTGTATGCAGGGGGCCGCACTGAAGCTTTCTTT.

The rearrangement uses TRBV5-6 and TRBJ2-7; no clear D gene. V lost 0 bases and J 3 bases, leaving 10 bases between the germline ends. This CDR3 spans 14 amino acids. Germline CDR1 is SGHDT and CDR2 is YYEEEE. CDR3 DNA: TGTGCCAGCAGCTTGGTGTCCACGAGCTACGAGCAGTACTTC. Translating it yields CASSLVSTSYEQYF.

The V gene is TRBV2, the J gene TRBJ1-2; D unclear. With 1 base removed from V and 8 bases from J, the gap between germline ends came to 17 bases. CDR3 length: 15 residues. CDR1 is SNHLY and CDR2 is FYNNEI in the germline V gene. This CDR3 reads CASSEERSQYSGYTF. The CDR3 DNA reads as TGTGCCAGCAGTGAAGAGCGGTCCCAATATAGCGGCTACACCTTC.

This clone has a handful of counts. The DNA of the CDR3 is TGTGCCAGCACCTCGGGACGGCGAATCGCTTTCTTT. It translates to CASTSGRRIAFF. The V call is TRBV7-9, the J call TRBJ1-1, with a weak D call TRBD1 (5 bases). The CDR3 contains 12 residues. Trimming cost V 7 bases and J 11 bases, with 17 bases left between them. Germline assignment: CDR1 SEHNR and CDR2 FQNEAQ (reference sequence).

V gene TRBV7-9 combines with J gene TRBJ2-7; perhaps TRBD1 as D (6 bases). The CDR3 has 14 amino acids. Trimming took 6 bases from V and 4 from J, leaving 16 bases between them. CDR1 SEHNR and CDR2 FQNEAQ come from the germline V gene (reference sequence). CDR3 DNA: TGTGCCAGCAGTTTGGACCCAACAGGGTACGAGCAGTACTTC. It is translated as CASSLDPTGYEQYF.